One and the same sample provided the 32 T cell receptor beta chains below, sequenced in a study of blood T cell repertoires in COVID-19. The repertoire was sequenced with immunoSEQ multiplex PCR; TCRdb's copy has only in-frame clones and lacks some. The table records tens of thousands of clones, more than 75% of them present only once. The sample was peripheral blood. The receptor source for this set is a man older than 75 with active or convalescent COVID-19.

The rearrangement links TRBV19 to TRBJ2-3; D remains ambiguous. Trimming left V 3 bases short and J 6 bases short, with 7 bases between. This CDR3 comprises 12 residues. CDR1 is LNHDA and CDR2 is SQIVND in the germline V gene (reference sequence). For the CDR3, the DNA is TGTGCCAGTAGTATCCCCCGGGATACGCAGTATTTT. It translates to CASSIPRDTQYF.

A single count supports this clone. The chain carries TRBV5-6 and TRBJ1-1, with 9 positions matching TRBD1. Germline trimming cut 4 bases from V and 6 bases from J; bases unmatched to any gene: 4. This CDR3 contains 13 residues. Germline lookup yields CDR1 SGHDT and CDR2 YYEEEE. Here the CDR3 reads CASSRRDRAEAFF. The CDR3 nucleotides are TGTGCCAGCAGCCGGAGGGACAGGGCTGAAGCTTTCTTT.

The V call is TRBV3-1 (or the pseudogene TRBV3-2), the J call TRBJ2-2; TRBD2 aligns across 12 bases. V lost 5 bases, J lost 6 bases, and 7 bases stayed unmatched. Germline V gene sequence: CDR1 LGHDT, CDR2 YNNKEL (reference sequence). The CDR3 runs 16 residues. The CDR3 DNA sequence: TGTGCCAGCAGCGCACGACTAGCGGGAGCCGCCGGGGAGCTGTTTTTT. Translation: CASSARLAGAAGELFF.

This clone was seen a single time. V is TRBV12-3 or TRBV12-4 and J is TRBJ1-5; D is unclear. The length of the CDR3 is 13 residues. V gave up 5 bases and J gave up 4 bases, with 9 bases separating them. The CDR3 protein is CASSHAGNQPQHF. In DNA form, the CDR3 reads TGTGCCAGCAGTCACGCGGGGAATCAGCCCCAGCATTTT.

The gene calls are TRBV15 and TRBJ2-1; TRBD2 is a possible D gene (6 bases). The CDR3 contains 15 residues. Germline V lookup: CDR1 LNHNV, CDR2 YYDKDF (reference sequence). V dropped 2 bases and J dropped 5 bases, with 13 bases sitting between them. Here the CDR3 DNA reads TGTGCCACCAGCAGACGACTAGACCAAGACAATGAGCAGTTCTTC. Translation: CATSRRLDQDNEQFF.

This clone has just a few counts. Other nucleotide sequences from this sample produce the same CDR3. The chain uses TRBV19 and TRBJ1-6; TRBD1 aligns across 8 bases. The junction had 2 bases not matched to a gene; V was cut back by 1 base and J by 0 bases. CDR1 is LNHDA and CDR2 is SQIVND in the germline V gene (reference sequence). The length of the CDR3 is 17 residues. CDR3 bases: TGTGCCAGTAGTATAGGACAGGGGAGCTCCTATAATTCACCCCTCCACTTT. Protein sequence: CASSIGQGSSYNSPLHF.

The CDR3 loop is CASSLPGLIYGYTF. The CDR3 coding sequence is TGTGCCAGCAGCTTGCCGGGACTCATCTATGGCTACACCTTC. This chain uses TRBV5-8 with TRBJ1-2; weak D call: TRBD1 (5 bases). Germline CDR1 and CDR2: SGHTS and YDEGEE. Trimming took off 1 base at V and 4 bases at J, with 11 bases between the two ends. The CDR3 runs 14 residues.

This clone was counted a few times. This chain connects TRBV7-3 to TRBJ1-1, with D possibly being TRBD1 (6 bases). The CDR3 loop spans 15 amino acids. Per the germline V gene, CDR1 is SGHTA and CDR2 is FQGTGA. V was clipped by 3 bases and J by 4 bases, with 15 bases between them. Written as DNA, the CDR3 is TGTGCCAGCAGCTTCTCAGGGGTGGCTAGCACTGAAGCTTTCTTT. Translated: CASSFSGVASTEAFF. Full variable domain (remainder filled in from reference TRBV7-3 and TRBJ1-1): GAGVSQTPSNKVTEKGKYVELRCDPISGHTALYWYRQSLGQGPEFLIYFQGTGAADDSGLPNDRFFAVRPEGSVSTLKIQRTERGDSAVYLCASSFSGVASTEAFFGQGTRLTVV.

In this sample, this clone turned up a few times. The chain couples TRBV7-3 to TRBJ1-1; no firm D call. Germline CDR1 and CDR2: SGHTA and FQGTGA. Trimming cost V 2 bases and J 1 base, with 8 bases left between them. The CDR3 consists of 14 residues. The CDR3 nucleotides are TGTGCCAGCAGCTTATCAGGAACGAACACTGAAGCTTTCTTT. Protein product: CASSLSGTNTEAFF.

The chain uses TRBV6-5 and TRBJ2-1; no clear D gene. The CDR3 has 12 amino acids. Trimming took off 8 bases at V and 6 bases at J, with 11 bases between the two ends. Germline lookup yields CDR1 MNHEY and CDR2 SVGAGI. CDR3 amino acids: CASLNPPNEQFF. The DNA of the CDR3 is TGTGCCAGCCTAAACCCACCCAATGAGCAGTTCTTC.

A note on this clone: The junction departs from the called germline gene at one end, perhaps through a read error. The J gene is TRBJ1-1, the V gene TRBV18, with TRBD1 as a possible D gene (6 bases). Germline values: CDR1 KGHSH, CDR2 LQKENI. CDR3 length: 12 amino acids. The CDR3, as DNA: TGTGCCAGCTCAATGGACAGAGCTGACGCTTTCTTT. This sequence encodes CASSMDRADAFF.

J is TRBJ1-2 and V is TRBV3-1 (or the pseudogene TRBV3-2); no clear D gene. Trimming took 8 bases from V and 2 from J, leaving 9 bases between them. The CDR3 runs 12 residues. Germline assignment: CDR1 LGHDT and CDR2 YNNKEL (reference sequence). CDR3 residues: CASGLRNYGYTF. CDR3 nucleotides: TGTGCCAGCGGACTAAGAAACTATGGCTACACCTTC.

This rearrangement joins TRBV7-9 to TRBJ2-7, with D tentatively TRBD1 (7 bases). Germline V CDR1 and CDR2: SEHNR, FQNEAQ (reference sequence). The CDR3 consists of 14 residues. V lost 8 bases to trimming and J lost 0 bases, with 14 bases between them. The CDR3 sequence: CASGGTVSSYEQYV. Written as DNA, the CDR3 is TGTGCCAGCGGCGGGACAGTGAGCTCCTACGAGCAGTACGTC.

This clone showed up just once. The chain has TRBV4-1 and TRBJ1-5; no reliable D call. Between the trimmed V and J ends, which lost 1 base and 5 bases, there was a span of 12 bases. The germline gives CDR1 MGHRA, CDR2 YSYEKL. The CDR3 runs 15 residues. CDR3 in amino acids: CASSQGVLSDQPQHF. CDR3 in DNA: TGCGCCAGCAGCCAAGGTGTCTTGAGCGATCAGCCCCAGCATTTT.

The gene calls are TRBV5-1 and TRBJ2-3; a weak D match, TRBD2 (5 bases). Trimming pared 4 bases from V and 2 bases from J, leaving 11 bases between. The CDR3 extends over 14 amino acids. Germline CDR1 reads SGHRS; CDR2 reads YFSETQ. CDR3 region: CASSGGHDTDTQYF. The CDR3 DNA follows: TGCGCCAGCAGCGGCGGGCACGACACAGATACGCAGTATTTT.

The chain combines TRBV5-1 with TRBJ2-7; D is unresolved. V shed 0 bases and J shed 1 base, with 8 bases lying between them. This CDR3 region has 14 residues. Germline V gives CDR1 SGHRS, CDR2 YFSETQ. The CDR3 loop is CASSLDLLSYEQYV. The DNA for the CDR3 is TGCGCCAGCAGCTTGGATCTACTATCCTACGAGCAGTACGTC.

This chain connects TRBV24-1 to TRBJ1-1; the D gene is possibly TRBD1 (5 bases). This CDR3 spans 13 amino acids. Germline lookup yields CDR1 KGHDR and CDR2 SFDVKD. V was clipped by 3 bases and J by 7 bases, with 11 bases between them. The CDR3 spells CATSDATEYEAFF. The CDR3, as DNA: TGTGCCACCAGTGATGCGACAGAATATGAAGCTTTCTTT.

This chain uses TRBV7-6 with TRBJ1-5, with 9 bases matching TRBD1. This CDR3 is built from 16 residues. V shed 1 base, J shed 1 base, and the junction held 2 bases outside the gene matches. CDR1 and CDR2 from the germline V gene are SGHVS and FNYEAQ. This CDR3 reads CASSLGTGASNQPQHF. The CDR3 DNA sequence: TGTGCCAGCAGCTTAGGGACAGGGGCGAGCAATCAGCCCCAGCATTTT.

The chain combines TRBV21-1 with TRBJ1-1; no check of the table's D call, TRBD1, against the DNA was made. TRBV21-1 has pseudogene status. The CDR3 spans 23 residues. CDR3 protein: CASSKPYESGTGTVPCMNTEAFF. The CDR3 bases are TGTGCCAGCAGCAAACCCTACGAATCGGGGACAGGGACCGTACCATGTATGAACACTGAAGCTTTCTTT.

The chain has TRBV25-1 and TRBJ1-6, with D possibly being TRBD1 (5 bases). The length of the CDR3 is 14 residues. With 5 bases removed from V and 9 bases from J, the gap between germline ends came to 14 bases. Germline V gene sequence: CDR1 MGHDK, CDR2 SYGVNS. The CDR3 reads CASSTPGRASPLHF. CDR3 DNA sequence: TGTGCCAGCAGTACACCGGGCAGGGCTTCACCCCTCCACTTT.

The gene calls are TRBV3-1 (or the pseudogene TRBV3-2) and TRBJ2-3; D gene unclear. CDR3 size: 16 residues. The V and J ends lost 6 bases and 5 bases respectively, with 21 bases between them. Germline assignment: CDR1 LGHDT and CDR2 YNNKEL (reference sequence). For the CDR3, the DNA is TGTGCCAGCAGGCATAGTCCCATTTGCATGCAAGATACGCAGTATTTT. Translation: CASRHSPICMQDTQYF.

The V call is TRBV13, the J call TRBJ1-6; no definite D call. Germline V lookup: CDR1 PRHDT, CDR2 FYEKMQ (reference sequence). The CDR3 runs 14 residues. V lost 2 bases to trimming and J lost 8 bases, with 10 bases between them. This chain's CDR3 is CASSLTVRDSPLHF. For the CDR3, the DNA is TGTGCCAGCAGCTTAACCGTGCGGGATTCACCCCTCCACTTT.

The chain joins TRBV28 to TRBJ1-1; 7 nucleotides align to TRBD1. V shed 6 bases and J 0 bases; nucleotides not matched to a gene: 34. The CDR3 contains 24 residues. Per germline, CDR1 MDHEN and CDR2 SYDVKM. In DNA form, the CDR3 reads TGTGCCAGCAGCCAGAGGCGCAGAGACGGCTGGAAACAGGGGACCCGGGGGATGAACACTGAAGCTTTCTTT. Residues: CASSQRRRDGWKQGTRGMNTEAFF.

The chain is built from TRBV5-4 and TRBJ2-3, with D unclear. The CDR3 sequence is 13 residues long. V lost 0 bases and J lost 5, with 7 bases in between. The germline V gene has CDR1 SGHNT and CDR2 YYREEE (reference sequence). In nucleotides, the CDR3 is TGTGCCAGCAGCTTGGATTTTATAGATACGCAGTATTTT. Translation: CASSLDFIDTQYF. The complete variable domain, with remaining parts taken from reference TRBV5-4 and TRBJ2-3, reads ETGVTQSPTHLIKTRGQQVTLRCSSQSGHNTVSWYQQALGQGPQFIFQYYREEENGRGNFPPRFSGLQFPNYSSELNVNALELDDSALYLCASSLDFIDTQYFGPGTRLTVL.

This clone was seen only a few times. The chain combines TRBV30 with TRBJ1-2, with D perhaps TRBD1 (5 bases). The ends were cut back, 0 bases at V and 8 bases at J, with 10 bases in the middle. The CDR3 runs to 12 residues. Germline V gives CDR1 GTSNPN, CDR2 SVGIG (reference sequence). CDR3 residues: CAWSVHSGGYTF. The CDR3 DNA is TGTGCCTGGAGTGTACACTCAGGGGGCTACACCTTC.

This chain uses TRBV6-4 with TRBJ2-2; D is perhaps TRBD2 (6 bases). Germline V gives CDR1 MRHNA, CDR2 SNTAGT. Trimming removed 6 bases at V and 1 base at J, with 9 bases between. The CDR3 sequence is 14 residues long. CDR3 residues: CASRGRENTGELFF. The CDR3 DNA is TGTGCCAGCAGAGGGCGGGAGAACACCGGGGAGCTGTTTTTT.

The chain carries TRBV5-1 and TRBJ2-2; 15 bases fit TRBD2. The CDR3 totals 15 residues. Per the germline V gene, CDR1 is SGHRS and CDR2 is YFSETQ. The CDR3, as DNA: TGCGCGACGGGACTAGCGGGAGGAACAACCGGGGAGCTGTTTTTT. Protein: CATGLAGGTTGELFF.

V is TRBV19 and J is TRBJ2-3, with unresolved D. Germline V gene lookup returns CDR1 LNHDA and CDR2 SQIVND (reference sequence). This CDR3 comprises 13 residues. The V end was cut by 8 bases, the J end by 5 bases, with 14 bases between. The DNA for the CDR3 is TGTGCCAGTTCGACCGGGTTAAGAGATACGCAGTATTTT. This translates into CASSTGLRDTQYF.

The chain couples TRBV12-3 or TRBV12-4 to TRBJ1-2, with 7 bases fitting TRBD1. Trimming cost V 6 bases and J 8 bases; bases outside gene matches: 9. The CDR3 is made up of 13 amino acids. The CDR3 bases are TGTGCCAGCAGCCCTGGACAGGTGGAAGGCTACACCTTC. Translating it yields CASSPGQVEGYTF.

The V and J genes are TRBV30 and TRBJ1-2, with D possibly matching TRBD1 (6 bases). CDR1 is GTSNPN, CDR2 SVGIG, per germline (reference sequence). The CDR3 loop spans 12 amino acids. Trimming took off 3 bases at V and 7 bases at J, with 12 bases between the two ends. The CDR3 DNA sequence: TGTGCCTGGAGCGGGGGGGCGGGTGGCTACACCTTC. Protein: CAWSGGAGGYTF.

The chain combines TRBV14 with TRBJ2-7; D remains unclear. This CDR3 spans 14 amino acids. Germline assignment: CDR1 SGHDN and CDR2 FVKESK. V was cut by 1 base and J by 4 bases, with 11 bases left in between. CDR3 protein: CASSQVSLRYEQYV. The CDR3 nucleotides read TGTGCCAGCAGCCAAGTCTCACTGAGGTACGAGCAGTACGTC.

V is TRBV4-1 and J is TRBJ2-3; 9 positions match TRBD2. The CDR3 extends over 16 amino acids. V trimming: 0 bases; J trimming: 3 bases; junction bases outside the gene matches: 4. The V gene's germline CDR1 is MGHRA and CDR2 YSYEKL. For the CDR3, the DNA is TGCGCCAGCAGCCAAGAATGGCTAGCGGGAACAGATACGCAGTATTTT. It is translated as CASSQEWLAGTDTQYF.